Below, one T cell receptor (beta chain) is given with its context. The antigen remains unidentified. This record comes from a study of T-cell memory formation after mild COVID-19. Regarding the study as a whole: Balance between CD4 and CD8 was seen in clones contracting day 15 to 85, and a CD4+ lean was seen in later expanders. Second-wave clones with a day 37 peak had unconfirmed SARS-CoV-2 specificity.

The J segment lost 7 bases and the V segment lost 3 bases, leaving 4 bases of the junction unmatched. The CDR3 totals 15 residues. In germline, CDR1 is LGHDT, CDR2 YNNKEL (reference sequence). TCRdb re-derived calls from the 5' RACE reads in MiXCR, one entry per CDR3 protein. Seen here are hundreds of thousands of distinct CDR3 sequences, under 20% observed once, and the top ten hold around 11%. The J gene is TRBJ2-2, the V gene TRBV3-1, with 11 bases lining up with TRBD2. The sequenced sample consisted of PBMCs or a T cell subset sorted from them (not recorded which). This sequence was found in an adult woman who had mild COVID-19 (a few samples of this study predate the infection). Cell type and time point are not known. CDR3 nucleotides: TGTGCCAGCAGCCAGACTAGCGGGACGGGCGGGGAGCTGTTTTTT. Translation: CASSQTSGTGGELFF. The complete variable domain, with remaining parts taken from reference TRBV3-1 and TRBJ2-2, reads DTAVSQTPKYLVTQMGNDKSIKCEQNLGHDTMYWYKQDSKKFLKIMFSYNNKELIINETVPNRFSPKSPDKAHLNLHINSLELGDSAVYFCASSQTSGTGGELFFGEGSRLTVL.